The clone carrying this T cell receptor beta chain was counted between two and nine times. This specimen comes from a study of Ad26.COV2.S vaccination and SARS-CoV-2 variants. Study as a whole: The study gave Ad26.COV2.S intramuscularly, once or twice 56 days apart.

As to treatment: some 19 received Ad26.COV2.S at low or high dose, single or two shots; a few received placebo; per-sample allocation not given. Collection of samples fell on day 63 after the first vaccine or placebo injection. The data were produced by immunoSEQ multiplex PCR, yet TCRdb's version contains in-frame clones alone and is incomplete. This sample has a few hundred thousand clones; roughly 87% occur once, and the top ten carry 3.4%. The receptor's source is a person aged 18-60 years who received the Ad26.COV2.S COVID-19 vaccine or a placebo. Source: peripheral blood, taken in a trial of Ad26.COV2.S vaccine versus placebo.

The CDR3 loop is CASSRRTSAHFYEQYF. CDR3 in DNA: TGTGCCAGCAGCCGCCGGACTAGCGCACATTTTTACGAGCAGTACTTC. The rearrangement joins TRBV3-1 (or the pseudogene TRBV3-2) to TRBJ2-7, with 9 bases matching TRBD2. Trimming removed 4 bases from V and 4 bases from J; junction bases left unmatched: 11. This CDR3 comprises 16 residues. Germline lookup yields CDR1 LGHDT and CDR2 YNNKEL (reference sequence).